The 28 T cell receptor beta chains in this list originate from one sample, sequenced in a study of blood T cell repertoires in COVID-19. Measured with immunoSEQ multiplex PCR; TCRdb has only the in-frame clones, and not every one. The repertoire has about 190,000 clones, more than 70% of them found once; the top ten carry around 2.8%. Sequencing input: peripheral blood. Source of these receptors: an elderly woman with active or convalescent COVID-19.

The CDR3, as DNA: TGTGCCATCAGGGGGACAGGGGTAGAAGAGACCCAGTACTTC. Translation gives CAIRGTGVEETQYF. The chain carries TRBV10-3 and TRBJ2-5; the match to TRBD1 covers 10 bases. J gave up 3 bases and V 6 bases, and 4 bases lay outside the gene matches. The V gene's germline CDR1 is ENHRY and CDR2 SYGVKD. This CDR3 region has 14 residues.

This clone was seen once. This chain links TRBV16 with TRBJ1-5; 7 bases map to TRBD1. Per the germline V gene, CDR1 is KGHSY and CDR2 is FQNENV. V lost 6 bases and J lost 6; bases outside the gene matches: 5. The CDR3 sequence is 13 residues long. The CDR3 DNA reads TGTGCCAGCAGTCTACAGGGGTTTCAGCCCCAGCATTTT. It encodes CASSLQGFQPQHF.

The chain has TRBV5-6 and TRBJ1-3; the D gene is possibly TRBD1 (6 bases). From germline, CDR1 is SGHDT and CDR2 YYEEEE. V was shortened by 1 base and J by 7 bases, with 12 bases between the two germline ends. The CDR3 runs to 14 residues. The CDR3: CASSLISGENTIYF. CDR3 nucleotide sequence: TGTGCCAGCAGCTTGATTTCAGGGGAGAACACCATATATTTT.

This chain links TRBV28 with TRBJ1-1, with D tentatively TRBD1 (5 bases). Germline CDR1 MDHEN, CDR2 SYDVKM. Deletions cut 4 bases from V and 8 bases from J, with 11 bases between. The CDR3 contains 12 residues. The CDR3 is CASSSGGTEAFF. CDR3 DNA: TGTGCCAGCAGTTCCGGCGGGACCGAAGCTTTCTTT.

CDR3 region: CASSFRGRGGYTF. In nucleotides, the CDR3 is TGTGCCAGCAGCTTCAGGGGGCGCGGTGGCTACACCTTC. V gene TRBV7-2 combines with J gene TRBJ1-2; 8 positions agree with TRBD1. CDR3 length: 13 amino acids. J lost 7 bases, V lost 3 bases, and 4 bases had no gene match. Germline V gene lookup returns CDR1 SGHTA and CDR2 FQGNSA.

The table lists this clone with a few counts. This rearrangement joins TRBV7-2 to TRBJ2-7; D possibly corresponds to TRBD1 (6 bases). V lost 3 bases and J lost 3, with 12 bases in between. Germline-derived CDR1 and CDR2 are SGHTA and FQGNSA. The CDR3 is made up of 14 amino acids. The CDR3 coding sequence is TGTGCCAGCAGCTTGGACAGAACTAACTACGAGCAGTACTTC. Amino acid sequence: CASSLDRTNYEQYF. Filled out from reference TRBV7-2 and TRBJ2-7, the complete variable domain reads GAGVSQSPSNKVTEKGKDVELRCDPISGHTALYWYRQSLGQGLEFLIYFQGNSAPDKSGLPSDRFSAERTGGSVSTLTIQRTQQEDSAVYLCASSLDRTNYEQYFGPGTRLTVT.

This clone has only a few counts. This sequence joins TRBV4-1 and TRBJ1-4, with D perhaps TRBD1 (6 bases). The CDR3 sequence is 16 residues long. Germline V gives CDR1 MGHRA, CDR2 YSYEKL. The V and J ends lost 1 base and 8 bases respectively, with 17 bases between them. Here the CDR3 DNA reads TGCGCCAGCAGCCAAGCTCCAGGGGAGACTCGGGAAAAACTGTTTTTT. Amino acid sequence: CASSQAPGETREKLFF.

J is TRBJ2-7 and V is TRBV28; maybe TRBD1 (5 bases). The CDR3 has 15 amino acids. Trimming shortened V by 3 bases and J by 2 bases, and 14 bases separated the two germline ends. Germline V CDR1 and CDR2: MDHEN, SYDVKM. The CDR3 sequence: CASSFIPGSAYEQYF. CDR3 nucleotide sequence: TGTGCCAGCAGTTTCATTCCAGGGTCCGCCTACGAGCAGTACTTC. Full variable domain (remainder filled in from reference TRBV28 and TRBJ2-7): DVKVTQSSRYLVKRTGEKVFLECVQDMDHENMFWYRQDPGLGLRLIYFSYDVKMKEKGDIPEGYSVSREKKERFSLILESASTNQTSMYLCASSFIPGSAYEQYFGPGTRLTVT.

This clone was detected a few times. V and J are TRBV2 and TRBJ1-3; D ambiguous. V lost 10 bases, J lost 3 bases, and 13 bases lay in between. Germline V gene lookup returns CDR1 SNHLY and CDR2 FYNNEI. This CDR3 is built from 13 residues. The CDR3 bases are TGTGCCACCCTGGTCGGTGGTGGAAACACCATATATTTT. Translated: CATLVGGGNTIYF.

This chain links TRBV18 with TRBJ1-2; no clear D. The length of the CDR3 is 15 residues. From germline, CDR1 is KGHSH and CDR2 LQKENI. With 0 bases removed from V and 2 bases from J, the gap between germline ends came to 10 bases. Here the CDR3 reads CASSPPTGSNYGYTF. In DNA, the CDR3 is TGTGCCAGCTCACCACCGACGGGATCGAACTATGGCTACACCTTC.

The chain couples TRBV5-3 to TRBJ1-2; 7 bases match TRBD1. TRBV5-3 is identified as an open reading frame with a role that is uncertain. The CDR3 length is 13 residues. The junction had 1 base not matched to a gene; V was cut back by 2 bases and J by 3 bases. The CDR3 protein is CARSLTGDYGYTF. CDR3 sequence (DNA): TGTGCCAGAAGCTTAACAGGGGACTATGGCTACACCTTC.

The rearrangement uses TRBV24-1 and TRBJ2-1; no firm D call. This CDR3 has 15 residues. The V gene lost 4 bases and the J gene lost 2 bases, with 11 bases spanning the gap. CDR1 and CDR2 from the germline V gene are KGHDR and SFDVKD. CDR3 protein: CATSDDSTTYNEQFF. The CDR3 DNA reads as TGTGCCACCAGTGACGACTCGACCACCTACAATGAGCAGTTCTTC.

This chain links TRBV29-1 with TRBJ2-1; D perhaps matches TRBD2 (6 bases). The germline CDR1 and CDR2 sequences are SQVTM and ANQGSEA. V gave up 1 base and J gave up 8 bases, with 9 bases separating them. This CDR3 is 12 amino acids long. The CDR3 sequence: CSVEGGGDEQFF. The CDR3 DNA follows: TGCAGCGTTGAAGGGGGCGGGGATGAGCAGTTCTTC.

J is TRBJ1-1 and V is TRBV19, with 8 bases lining up with TRBD1. Per the germline V gene, CDR1 is LNHDA and CDR2 is SQIVND (reference sequence). The junction had 9 bases not matched to a gene; V was cut back by 3 bases and J by 3 bases. This CDR3 has 16 amino acids. The CDR3 protein is CASSMGQGAIYTEAFF. The CDR3 bases are TGTGCCAGTAGTATGGGGCAGGGGGCGATTTACACTGAAGCTTTCTTT.

The chain joins TRBV15 to TRBJ1-4; 7 bases map to TRBD1. This CDR3 is built from 15 residues. Germline V gene sequence: CDR1 LNHNV, CDR2 YYDKDF (reference sequence). V trimming: 4 bases; J trimming: 5 bases; junction bases outside the gene matches: 7. CDR3 sequence reads: CATSIGGTANEKLFF. In DNA, the CDR3 is TGTGCCACCAGCATCGGCGGGACAGCGAATGAAAAACTGTTTTTT.

This clone is a singleton in its sample. This chain joins TRBV28 and TRBJ2-7; weak D call: TRBD1 (6 bases). The CDR3 length is 15 residues. Germline CDR1 and CDR2: MDHEN and SYDVKM. V gave up 5 bases and J gave up 0 bases, with 14 bases separating them. The CDR3 nucleotides read TGTGCCAGCAGTATGACAGGTAGGAGCTCCTACGAGCAGTACTTC. The encoded protein is CASSMTGRSSYEQYF.

This CDR3 reads CASSSSTGTNQPQHF. The DNA for the CDR3 is TGCGCCAGCAGCAGCTCGACAGGAACTAATCAGCCCCAGCATTTT. The chain couples TRBV5-1 to TRBJ1-5, with D possibly TRBD1 on 6 matching bases. Germline loops: CDR1 SGHRS, CDR2 YFSETQ. CDR3 length equals 15 residues. With 4 bases removed from V and 4 bases from J, the gap between germline ends came to 15 bases.

The genes are TRBV30 and TRBJ2-5; a weak D match, TRBD2 (5 bases). Trimming shortened V by 2 bases and J by 2 bases, and 12 bases separated the two germline ends. Germline CDR1 is GTSNPN and CDR2 is SVGIG (reference sequence). The CDR3 has 14 amino acids. The CDR3 region is CAWSNRDHQETQYF. CDR3 in DNA: TGTGCCTGGAGTAACCGGGATCATCAAGAGACCCAGTACTTC.

The rearrangement joins TRBV25-1 to TRBJ1-2, with 8 bases identical to TRBD1. The CDR3 extends over 14 amino acids. J gave up 8 bases and V 1 base, and 6 bases lay outside the gene matches. Germline CDR1 is MGHDK and CDR2 is SYGVNS. CDR3 DNA sequence: TGTGCCAGCAGTGAATCAGGGGGCCCGGAGGGCTACACCTTC. Its translation is CASSESGGPEGYTF.

This clone was seen only a few times. The chain links TRBV24-1 to TRBJ2-3; maybe TRBD1 (7 bases). Germline lookup yields CDR1 KGHDR and CDR2 SFDVKD. V lost 5 bases to trimming and J lost 6 bases, with 20 bases between them. The CDR3 is 16 amino acids. The CDR3 loop is CATSGAGRGESDTQYF. The CDR3 DNA follows: TGTGCCACCAGTGGGGCCGGCAGGGGGGAGTCGGATACGCAGTATTTT.

The chain carries TRBV12-3 or TRBV12-4 and TRBJ1-2; no clear D gene. V was clipped by 5 bases and J by 8 bases, with 15 bases between them. The CDR3 length is 13 residues. Here the CDR3 DNA reads TGTGCCAGCAGTCCGGACGGGGTAAGGGGCTACACCTTC. Residues: CASSPDGVRGYTF.

The J gene is TRBJ2-2, the V gene TRBV3-1 (or the pseudogene TRBV3-2); D is perhaps TRBD1 (5 bases). This CDR3 is 13 amino acids long. V was pared by 2 bases and J by 6 bases, with 7 bases between. The germline CDR1 and CDR2 sequences are LGHDT and YNNKEL (reference sequence). CDR3 in DNA: TGTGCCAGCAGCCAAAGGGGTGCCGGGGAGCTGTTTTTT. Residues: CASSQRGAGELFF.

In its sample, this clone was seen a few times. V usage is TRBV7-8 and J usage is TRBJ2-7; D possibly corresponds to TRBD2 (7 bases). Trimming stripped 4 bases from V and 5 bases from J, with 18 bases between. Germline V gene sequence: CDR1 SGHVS, CDR2 FQNEAQ. The CDR3 sequence is 15 residues long. The DNA for the CDR3 is TGTGCCAGCAGCTGGGGGCGGGGGCGCGGCCACGAGCAGTACTTC. This translates into CASSWGRGRGHEQYF.

V and J are TRBV24-1 and TRBJ1-4; D is ambiguous. Germline-derived CDR1 and CDR2 are KGHDR and SFDVKD. Trimming pared 2 bases from V and 0 bases from J, leaving 6 bases between. CDR3 length: 15 amino acids. CDR3: CATSDSGATNEKLFF. The CDR3 region has the DNA TGTGCCACCAGTGATTCCGGTGCAACTAATGAAAAACTGTTTTTT.

With regard to this clone: Other DNA sequences of this sample code for an identical CDR3. V gene TRBV12-5 combines with J gene TRBJ1-5; D unresolved. The CDR3 is 12 amino acids. V lost 6 bases, J lost 5 bases, and 8 bases lay in between. In germline, CDR1 is LGHNT, CDR2 FRNRAP. As DNA, the CDR3 is TGTGCTAGTGGCAATACGGATCAGCCCCAGCATTTT. It is translated as CASGNTDQPQHF.

The gene calls are TRBV4-2 and TRBJ1-4; possibly TRBD1 for D (5 bases). The CDR3 has 15 residues. Germline V gene sequence: CDR1 LGHNA, CDR2 YNFKEQ. With 5 bases removed from V and 4 bases from J, the gap between germline ends came to 14 bases. The CDR3 sequence: CASSSTGGLNEKLFF. The CDR3 DNA is TGTGCCAGCAGCTCAACGGGGGGTCTTAATGAAAAACTGTTTTTT.

The chain carries TRBV10-3 and TRBJ2-7, with D maybe TRBD2 (5 bases). CDR3 length: 14 residues. CDR1 is ENHRY and CDR2 is SYGVKD in the germline V gene. V dropped 0 bases and J dropped 2 bases, with 8 bases sitting between them. CDR3 nucleotides: TGTGCCATCAGTGAGTCTAAGAGGGCCTACGAGCAGTACTTC. Translated, it gives CAISESKRAYEQYF.

This sequence joins TRBV3-1 (or the pseudogene TRBV3-2) and TRBJ1-6, with no clear D. Germline loops: CDR1 LGHDT, CDR2 YNNKEL (reference sequence). The CDR3 loop spans 13 amino acids. V shed 2 bases and J shed 4 bases, with 3 bases lying between them. The CDR3 is CASSQLYNSPLHF. Written as DNA, the CDR3 is TGTGCCAGCAGCCAACTTTATAATTCACCCCTCCACTTT.